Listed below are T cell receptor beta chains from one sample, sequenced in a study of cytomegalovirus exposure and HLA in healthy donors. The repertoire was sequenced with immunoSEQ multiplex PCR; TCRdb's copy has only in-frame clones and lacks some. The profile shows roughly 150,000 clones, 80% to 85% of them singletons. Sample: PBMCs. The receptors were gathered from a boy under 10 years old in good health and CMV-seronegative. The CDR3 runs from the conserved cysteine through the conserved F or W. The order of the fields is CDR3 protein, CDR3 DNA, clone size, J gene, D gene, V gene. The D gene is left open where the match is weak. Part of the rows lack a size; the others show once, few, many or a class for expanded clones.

cdr3_aa: CAEILGTGGNTIYF
cdr3_nt: TGTGCCGAAATACTTGGGACAGGGGGAAACACCATATATTTT
clone_size: NA
j_call: TRBJ1-3
d_call: TRBD1
v_call: TRBV6-4

cdr3_aa: CASSLASGGGPYNEQFF
cdr3_nt: TGCGCCAGCAGCTTGGCCTCTGGGGGAGGGCCCTACAATGAGCAGTTCTTC
clone_size: NA
j_call: TRBJ2-1
d_call: TRBD2
v_call: TRBV5-1

cdr3_aa: CASSGTGTYGYTF
cdr3_nt: TGTGCCAGCAGCGGGACAGGGACATATGGCTACACCTTC
clone_size: NA
j_call: TRBJ1-2
d_call: TRBD1
v_call: TRBV9

cdr3_aa: CASSRARQAGYTF
cdr3_nt: TGTGCCAGCAGCCGAGCTCGACAAGCTGGCTACACCTTC
clone_size: once
j_call: TRBJ1-2
d_call: NA
v_call: TRBV6-5

cdr3_aa: CASSRDRTAGELFF
cdr3_nt: TGTGCCAGCTCACGAGACAGAACTGCCGGGGAGCTGTTTTTT
clone_size: NA
j_call: TRBJ2-2
d_call: NA
v_call: TRBV18

cdr3_aa: CASGKYRGQGPEAFF
cdr3_nt: TGTGCCAGCGGCAAATACAGGGGGCAGGGACCCGAAGCTTTCTTT
clone_size: NA
j_call: TRBJ1-1
d_call: TRBD1
v_call: TRBV6-5

cdr3_aa: CASSGGFTDTQYF
cdr3_nt: TGTGCCAGCAGCGGGGGTTTCACAGATACGCAGTATTTT
clone_size: NA
j_call: TRBJ2-3
d_call: TRBD2
v_call: TRBV18

cdr3_aa: CASSLGLAGRETQYF
cdr3_nt: TGTGCCAGTAGCCTCGGACTAGCGGGCAGGGAGACCCAGTACTTC
clone_size: NA
j_call: TRBJ2-5
d_call: TRBD2
v_call: TRBV19

cdr3_aa: CASSPPGRSFGVRTEAFF
cdr3_nt: TGTGCCAGCTCACCACCTGGTCGGTCCTTCGGAGTGAGAACTGAAGCTTTCTTT
clone_size: NA
j_call: TRBJ1-1
d_call: NA
v_call: TRBV18

cdr3_aa: CASSVLAGRSSTDTQYF
cdr3_nt: TGTGCCAGCAGCGTACTAGCGGGGCGATCAAGCACAGATACGCAGTATTTT
clone_size: NA
j_call: TRBJ2-3
d_call: TRBD2
v_call: TRBV9

cdr3_aa: CASSLDVGSDGYTF
cdr3_nt: TGCGCCAGCAGCTTGGATGTGGGCTCGGATGGCTACACCTTC
clone_size: NA
j_call: TRBJ1-2
d_call: NA
v_call: TRBV5-1

cdr3_aa: CASSLLGVGGPNEQFF
cdr3_nt: TGTGCCAGCAGCTTGTTGGGAGTAGGAGGGCCAAATGAGCAGTTCTTC
clone_size: NA
j_call: TRBJ2-1
d_call: NA
v_call: TRBV5-6

cdr3_aa: CASSVASHTSYNEQFF
cdr3_nt: TGTGCCAGCAGCGTAGCTTCCCACACCTCCTACAATGAGCAGTTCTTC
clone_size: NA
j_call: TRBJ2-1
d_call: NA
v_call: TRBV9

cdr3_aa: CASSHSGTSGWWEQFF
cdr3_nt: TGTGCCAGCAGCCACAGCGGGACTAGCGGGTGGTGGGAGCAGTTCTTC
clone_size: few
j_call: TRBJ2-1
d_call: TRBD2
v_call: TRBV5-6

cdr3_aa: CALEREGLPTETQYF
cdr3_nt: TGTGCCTTGGAGCGGGAGGGCCTACCCACAGAGACCCAGTACTTC
clone_size: NA
j_call: TRBJ2-5
d_call: TRBD2
v_call: TRBV30

cdr3_aa: CASSITLAGGADTQYF
cdr3_nt: TGTGCCAGCAGCATAACCTTAGCGGGGGGGGCAGATACGCAGTATTTT
clone_size: NA
j_call: TRBJ2-3
d_call: TRBD2
v_call: TRBV7-2

cdr3_aa: CASRGDRANTEAFF
cdr3_nt: TGTGCCAGCAGGGGGGACAGGGCGAACACTGAAGCTTTCTTT
clone_size: NA
j_call: TRBJ1-1
d_call: TRBD1
v_call: TRBV5-6

cdr3_aa: CASSSTEPGELFF
cdr3_nt: TGTGCCAGCAGCTCGACAGAACCCGGGGAGCTGTTTTTT
clone_size: NA
j_call: TRBJ2-2
d_call: NA
v_call: TRBV7-2

cdr3_aa: CASSPMGWDSKGDEQYF
cdr3_nt: TGTGCCAGCAGCCCTATGGGGTGGGACAGTAAAGGGGACGAGCAGTACTTC
clone_size: NA
j_call: TRBJ2-7
d_call: TRBD1
v_call: TRBV7-9

cdr3_aa: CASSYSSGANVLTF
cdr3_nt: TGTGCCAGCAGTTATAGCTCTGGGGCCAACGTCCTGACTTTC
clone_size: NA
j_call: TRBJ2-6
d_call: NA
v_call: TRBV5-4

cdr3_aa: CASSIGQNSYNEQFF
cdr3_nt: TGTGCCAGTAGTATCGGTCAAAACTCCTACAATGAGCAGTTCTTC
clone_size: few
j_call: TRBJ2-1
d_call: NA
v_call: TRBV19

cdr3_aa: CASSFGLGETQYF
cdr3_nt: TGTGCCAGCAGTTTCGGACTAGGGGAGACCCAGTACTTC
clone_size: NA
j_call: TRBJ2-5
d_call: TRBD2
v_call: TRBV27

cdr3_aa: CASSLGPGTGVTNEKLFF
cdr3_nt: TGTGCCAGCAGCTTAGGGCCTGGGACAGGGGTGACTAATGAAAAACTGTTTTTT
clone_size: NA
j_call: TRBJ1-4
d_call: TRBD1
v_call: TRBV11-2

cdr3_aa: CASSSGTRVAGGELFF
cdr3_nt: TGTGCCAGCAGCTCCGGGACTAGAGTAGCGGGCGGGGAGCTGTTTTTT
clone_size: NA
j_call: TRBJ2-2
d_call: TRBD2
v_call: TRBV7-2

cdr3_aa: CASSPRPTAEQYF
cdr3_nt: TGTGCCAGCAGCCCCAGGCCCACGGCCGAGCAGTACTTC
clone_size: once
j_call: TRBJ2-7
d_call: NA
v_call: TRBV11-2

cdr3_aa: CASSILDWNTGEPFF
cdr3_nt: TGTGCCAGTAGTATCCTCGACTGGAACACCGGGGAGCCGTTTTTT
clone_size: NA
j_call: TRBJ2-2
d_call: NA
v_call: TRBV19

cdr3_aa: CASSIQVLGNTGELFF
cdr3_nt: TGTGCCAGCAGCATCCAGGTCTTAGGTAACACCGGGGAGCTGTTTTTT
clone_size: NA
j_call: TRBJ2-2
d_call: NA
v_call: TRBV7-2

cdr3_aa: CASLRRELSNEQFF
cdr3_nt: TGTGCCAGCCTGCGTCGGGAGCTGAGCAATGAGCAGTTCTTC
clone_size: NA
j_call: TRBJ2-1
d_call: NA
v_call: TRBV5-5

cdr3_aa: CASSFDRVGNTIYF
cdr3_nt: TGTGCCAGCAGCTTCGACAGGGTCGGAAACACCATATATTTT
clone_size: NA
j_call: TRBJ1-3
d_call: TRBD1
v_call: TRBV7-2

cdr3_aa: CASSVSNGGQQETQYF
cdr3_nt: TGTGCCAGCAGCGTTTCGAACGGGGGGCAGCAAGAGACCCAGTACTTC
clone_size: NA
j_call: TRBJ2-5
d_call: NA
v_call: TRBV9

cdr3_aa: CASSNRGSTEAFF
cdr3_nt: TGTGCCAGTAGCAACAGGGGAAGCACTGAAGCTTTCTTT
clone_size: few
j_call: TRBJ1-1
d_call: TRBD1
v_call: TRBV19

cdr3_aa: CASSSDRGGETQYF
cdr3_nt: TGTGCCAGCAGTTCGGACAGGGGGGGAGAGACCCAGTACTTC
clone_size: NA
j_call: TRBJ2-5
d_call: TRBD1
v_call: TRBV2

cdr3_aa: CASSSGLAAYNEQFF
cdr3_nt: TGTGCCAGCAGCTCGGGACTAGCGGCTTACAATGAGCAGTTCTTC
clone_size: once
j_call: TRBJ2-1
d_call: TRBD2
v_call: TRBV13

cdr3_aa: CASSSARGPGANVLTF
cdr3_nt: TGTGCCAGCAGCTCTGCGCGGGGCCCTGGGGCCAACGTCCTGACTTTC
clone_size: NA
j_call: TRBJ2-6
d_call: NA
v_call: TRBV11-1

cdr3_aa: CASSQQILAGDEQFF
cdr3_nt: TGCGCCAGCAGCCAACAAATACTAGCTGGGGATGAGCAGTTCTTC
clone_size: NA
j_call: TRBJ2-1
d_call: NA
v_call: TRBV4-1

cdr3_aa: CASSLAARASGPLSSYEQYF
cdr3_nt: TGTGCCAGCAGCTTAGCGGCTCGGGCTAGCGGGCCGCTAAGCTCCTACGAGCAGTACTTC
clone_size: NA
j_call: TRBJ2-7
d_call: TRBD2
v_call: TRBV7-2

cdr3_aa: CASSRPGGFGETQYF
cdr3_nt: TGTGCCAGTAGTAGGCCAGGGGGTTTTGGAGAGACCCAGTACTTC
clone_size: once
j_call: TRBJ2-5
d_call: TRBD1
v_call: TRBV19

cdr3_aa: CSVTGGYGYTF
cdr3_nt: TGCAGCGTCACAGGGGGCTATGGCTACACCTTC
clone_size: NA
j_call: TRBJ1-2
d_call: TRBD1
v_call: TRBV29-1

cdr3_aa: CASSTPYSGNTIYF
cdr3_nt: TGTGCCAGCAGCACACCGTACTCTGGAAACACCATATATTTT
clone_size: few
j_call: TRBJ1-3
d_call: NA
v_call: TRBV7-2

cdr3_aa: CASRPRDRGGQPQHF
cdr3_nt: TGTGCCAGCAGACCCCGGGACAGGGGAGGACAGCCCCAGCATTTT
clone_size: NA
j_call: TRBJ1-5
d_call: TRBD1
v_call: TRBV6-6

cdr3_aa: CASSLDATTGSSGYTF
cdr3_nt: TGTGCCAGCAGTTTAGACGCGACGACGGGATCGAGCGGCTACACCTTC
clone_size: NA
j_call: TRBJ1-2
d_call: NA
v_call: TRBV27

cdr3_aa: CASSVLIQQGHEQYF
cdr3_nt: TGTGCCAGCAGCGTTCTCATTCAACAGGGGCACGAGCAGTACTTC
clone_size: NA
j_call: TRBJ2-7
d_call: TRBD1
v_call: TRBV6-1